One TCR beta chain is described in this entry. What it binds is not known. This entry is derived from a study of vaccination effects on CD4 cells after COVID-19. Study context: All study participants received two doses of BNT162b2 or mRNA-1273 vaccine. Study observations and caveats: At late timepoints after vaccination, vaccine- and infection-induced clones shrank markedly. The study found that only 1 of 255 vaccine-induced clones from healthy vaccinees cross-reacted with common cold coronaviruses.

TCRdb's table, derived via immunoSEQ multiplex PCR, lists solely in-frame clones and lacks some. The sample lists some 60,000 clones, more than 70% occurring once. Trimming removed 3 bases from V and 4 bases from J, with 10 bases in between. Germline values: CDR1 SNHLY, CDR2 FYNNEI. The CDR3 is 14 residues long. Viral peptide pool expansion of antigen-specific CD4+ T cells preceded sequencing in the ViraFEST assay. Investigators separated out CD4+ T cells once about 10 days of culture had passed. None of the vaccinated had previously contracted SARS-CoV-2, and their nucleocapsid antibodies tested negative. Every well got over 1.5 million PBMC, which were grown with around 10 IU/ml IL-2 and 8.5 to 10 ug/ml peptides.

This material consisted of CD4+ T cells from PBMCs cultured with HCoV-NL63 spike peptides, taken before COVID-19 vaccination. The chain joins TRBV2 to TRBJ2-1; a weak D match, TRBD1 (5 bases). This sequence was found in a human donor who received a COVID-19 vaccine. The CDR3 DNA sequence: TGTGCCAGCAGTGATTTACAGGCTTACAATGAGCAGTTCTTC. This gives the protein CASSDLQAYNEQFF.